The 25 T cell receptor beta chains given below trace back to one sample, sequenced in a study of T cell repertoires in cytomegalovirus infection. For these receptors, no antigen is known. From the reads, TCRdb called clonotypes with MiXCR, one entry per CDR3 protein. The sample holds about 740,000 distinct CDR3 sequences, around 32% seen once. Sequences were derived from cultured PBMCs, sampled from culture after CMV antigen stimulation. These receptor sequences come from a human donor in good health (CMV status not recorded). Some clones in this sample may be carry-over from other donors' samples.

This chain connects TRBV6-2 or TRBV6-3 to TRBJ1-4; D gene ambiguous. The CDR3 has 13 amino acids. CDR1 is MNHEY, CDR2 SVGEGT, per germline. With 5 bases removed from V and 6 bases from J, the gap between germline ends came to 10 bases. CDR3 region: CASSPDRYEKLFF. CDR3 DNA sequence: TGTGCCAGCAGTCCCGACCGGTATGAAAAACTGTTTTTT.

The CDR3 bases are TGTGCCAGCAAGATACAGGGGGCGAACACTGAAGCTTTCTTT. Translation: CASKIQGANTEAFF. The chain recombines TRBV27 with TRBJ1-1; 9 nucleotides line up with TRBD1. J gave up 1 base and V 7 bases, and 4 bases lay outside the gene matches. There are 14 residues in the CDR3. The V gene's germline CDR1 is MNHEY and CDR2 SMNVEV (reference sequence).

The chain has TRBV7-2 and TRBJ2-1; D is possibly TRBD1 (5 bases). Germline lookup yields CDR1 SGHTA and CDR2 FQGNSA. The CDR3 is 16 residues long. Trimming took 4 bases from V and 7 from J, leaving 20 bases between them. The chain's CDR3 is CASSSEYDIGVNEQFF. The CDR3, as DNA: TGTGCCAGCAGCTCGGAATACGACATAGGGGTTAATGAGCAGTTCTTC.

Comment on this clonotype: This clone may be a read error of a much larger clone one base away. The CDR3 sequence is CASSRDRDRPPHF. The DNA for the CDR3 is TGTGCCAGCAGCAGAGACAGGGATAGGCCCCCCCACTTT. The chain uses TRBV7-6 and TRBJ1-6; TRBD1 agrees at 7 bases. Germline assignment: CDR1 SGHVS and CDR2 FNYEAQ. The CDR3 runs 13 residues.

The rearrangement joins TRBV20-1 to TRBJ1-2; tentative D call: TRBD1 (5 bases). The ends were cut back, 5 bases at V and 6 bases at J, with 13 bases in the middle. CDR1 is DFQATT and CDR2 is SNEGSKA in the germline V gene (reference sequence). The CDR3 has 12 amino acids. The CDR3 coding sequence is TGCAGTGCTTCCCAGGGCGTGGATGGCTACACCTTC. Encoded protein: CSASQGVDGYTF.

V usage is TRBV6-2 or TRBV6-3 and J usage is TRBJ1-2; 7 bases are a match to TRBD1. The CDR3 totals 13 residues. Per germline, CDR1 MNHEY and CDR2 SVGEGT. V gave up 5 bases and J gave up 7 bases; unmatched junction bases: 7. The CDR3 sequence: CASSDTGAPGYTF. The CDR3 DNA reads as TGTGCCAGCAGTGACACAGGGGCTCCTGGCTACACCTTC.

This clonotype was recorded at least ten times. The chain uses TRBV15 and TRBJ2-7; TRBD1 aligns across 10 bases. The CDR3 spans 15 residues. The germline CDR1 and CDR2 sequences are LNHNV and YYDKDF (reference sequence). With V trimmed by 1 base and J by 4 bases, 4 bases remained unmatched. CDR3 residues: CATSRGTGGWYEQYF. CDR3 nucleotide sequence: TGTGCCACCAGCAGAGGGACAGGGGGTTGGTACGAGCAGTACTTC. Full variable domain (remainder filled in from reference TRBV15 and TRBJ2-7): DAMVIQNPRYQVTQFGKPVTLSCSQTLNHNVMYWYQQKSSQAPKLLFHYYDKDFNNEADTPDNFQSRRPNTSFCFLDIRSPGLGDTAMYLCATSRGTGGWYEQYFGPGTRLTVT.

V and J are TRBV19 and TRBJ2-3; TRBD2 might be the D (6 bases). V was clipped by 3 bases and J by 2 bases, with 12 bases between them. From germline, CDR1 is LNHDA and CDR2 SQIVND (reference sequence). This CDR3 is 15 amino acids long. The CDR3 coding sequence is TGTGCCAGTAGTATCTTGGGCGGGGACACAGATACGCAGTATTTT. This codes for CASSILGGDTDTQYF.

There are a few counts of this clonotype. The chain uses TRBV28 and TRBJ1-2, with D possibly matching TRBD1 (5 bases). Germline lookup yields CDR1 MDHEN and CDR2 SYDVKM. CDR3 length equals 15 residues. The V end lost 1 base, the J end lost 3 bases, and 12 bases lay between the germline ends. CDR3 sequence reads: CASSLFQGPYYGYTF. CDR3 in DNA: TGTGCCAGCAGTTTATTTCAGGGACCCTACTATGGCTACACCTTC.

This clonotype appeared once. V usage is TRBV7-2 and J usage is TRBJ2-3; no reliable D call. V lost 4 bases and J 0 bases, leaving 11 bases between the germline ends. Germline V gene sequence: CDR1 SGHTA, CDR2 FQGNSA. This CDR3 has 15 amino acids. CDR3 residues: CASSSQISSTDTQYF. The CDR3 DNA follows: TGTGCCAGCAGCTCACAAATCTCTAGCACAGATACGCAGTATTTT.

V and J are TRBV6-2 or TRBV6-3 and TRBJ1-1; D call uncertain. The CDR3 consists of 15 residues. Germline V gives CDR1 MNHEY, CDR2 SVGEGT. Trimming took off 10 bases at V and 1 base at J, with 19 bases between the two ends. For the CDR3, the DNA is TGTGCCACCCCTGGCGGTGGGTCCACGAACACTGAAGCTTTCTTT. Amino acid sequence: CATPGGGSTNTEAFF.

The chain combines TRBV6-5 with TRBJ1-1, with D unresolved. Per germline, CDR1 MNHEY and CDR2 SVGAGI. Trimming removed 5 bases at V and 9 bases at J, with 10 bases between. The CDR3 is 11 residues long. CDR3 bases: TGTGCCAGCAGTCAAGGGTGGAAAGCTTTCTTT. Its translation is CASSQGWKAFF.

At least ten counts were recorded for this clonotype. The chain joins TRBV6-1 to TRBJ2-6; D not resolved. Germline assignment: CDR1 MNHNS and CDR2 SASEGT. The V end lost 1 base, the J end lost 0 bases, and 4 bases lay between the germline ends. The CDR3 is 15 amino acids. The DNA for the CDR3 is TGTGCCAGCAGTGAAGGAATCTCTGGGGCCAACGTCCTGACTTTC. This gives the protein CASSEGISGANVLTF.

This clonotype was picked up a small number of times. This chain links TRBV2 with TRBJ2-7; no reliable D call. There are 16 residues in the CDR3. Germline assignment: CDR1 SNHLY and CDR2 FYNNEI. The germline V and J ends were trimmed by 5 bases and 3 bases, with 20 bases remaining between them. The CDR3 reads CASSSGPLGPNYEQYF. Written as DNA, the CDR3 is TGTGCCAGCAGTTCCGGGCCCTTGGGTCCAAACTACGAGCAGTACTTC.

This clonotype turned up a few times. The V call is TRBV7-8, the J call TRBJ2-7; D could derive from TRBD1 or TRBD2 (5 bases each). Germline lookup yields CDR1 SGHVS and CDR2 FQNEAQ. The CDR3 runs 17 residues. The ends were cut back, 5 bases at V and 3 bases at J, with 23 bases in the middle. CDR3 nucleotide sequence: TGTGCCAGCAGCCTGATTACGGGGACCCCTTGGAGCTACGAGCAGTACTTC. It specifies CASSLITGTPWSYEQYF.

In its sample, this clonotype was seen a few times. The rearrangement joins TRBV7-6 to TRBJ2-1; D unclear. In germline, CDR1 is SGHVS, CDR2 FNYEAQ. This CDR3 is built from 13 residues. The germline V and J ends were trimmed by 0 bases and 10 bases, with 10 bases remaining between them. In nucleotides, the CDR3 is TGTGCCAGCAGCTTAGCAGGGCCAGTAGAGCAGTTCTTC. Translating it yields CASSLAGPVEQFF.

The chain recombines TRBV7-2 with TRBJ1-4; TRBD1 might be the D (5 bases). CDR1 and CDR2 from the germline V gene are SGHTA and FQGNSA. V was pared by 5 bases and J by 0 bases, with 10 bases between. This CDR3 is built from 15 residues. CDR3 loop: CASSLDRTTNEKLFF. CDR3 in DNA: TGTGCCAGCAGCCTTGACAGAACAACTAATGAAAAACTGTTTTTT.

The V call is TRBV7-8, the J call TRBJ2-7; D is possibly TRBD1 or TRBD2 (5 bases each). In germline, CDR1 is SGHVS, CDR2 FQNEAQ. Between the trimmed V and J ends, which lost 3 bases and 0 bases, there was a span of 15 bases. CDR3 length equals 16 residues. CDR3 in amino acids: CASSLGRQSISYEQYF. The CDR3 DNA reads as TGTGCCAGCAGCTTGGGACGACAGTCCATCTCCTACGAGCAGTACTTC.

This chain uses TRBV29-1 with TRBJ2-1; a possible D gene is TRBD1 (6 bases). V lost 1 base, J lost 5 bases, and 12 bases lay in between. From germline, CDR1 is SQVTM and CDR2 ANQGSEA. The CDR3 totals 14 residues. CDR3 residues: CSVEARGPDNEQFF. The CDR3, as DNA: TGCAGCGTTGAAGCCAGGGGCCCCGACAATGAGCAGTTCTTC.

This chain joins TRBV7-2 and TRBJ2-1, with D possibly matching TRBD1 (5 bases). Germline V lookup: CDR1 SGHTA, CDR2 FQGNSA. V lost 6 bases, J lost 9 bases, and 21 bases lay in between. This CDR3 contains 15 residues. The chain's CDR3 is CASSTWASVQGEQFF. The CDR3 DNA reads as TGTGCCAGCAGTACCTGGGCGTCAGTTCAGGGTGAGCAGTTCTTC.

The J gene is TRBJ2-3, the V gene TRBV12-3 or TRBV12-4, with D unclear. V was clipped by 6 bases and J by 6 bases, with 13 bases between them. The CDR3 is 13 residues long. The CDR3 bases are TGTGCCAGCAGCCCGTCCCTAACTGATACGCAGTATTTT. Translation gives CASSPSLTDTQYF.

The rearrangement links TRBV6-6 to TRBJ2-1, with TRBD1 as a possible D gene (5 bases). CDR1 is MNHNY, CDR2 SVGAGI, per germline (reference sequence). The CDR3 is 15 residues long. V lost 2 bases, J lost 0 bases, and 8 bases lay in between. In DNA, the CDR3 is TGTGCCAGCAGTTACGGCAGGGCCTCCTACAATGAGCAGTTCTTC. Translating gives CASSYGRASYNEQFF.

In nucleotides, the CDR3 is TGCGCCAGCAGCACCGCTCGGGGGGGCATCGCAGATACGCAGTATTTT. This translates into CASSTARGGIADTQYF. The V gene is TRBV5-1, the J gene TRBJ2-3, with 8 bases aligning to TRBD2. The CDR3 length is 16 residues. Germline V lookup: CDR1 SGHRS, CDR2 YFSETQ. V lost 4 bases to trimming and J lost 4 bases; unmatched junction nucleotides: 11.

The V and J genes are TRBV28 and TRBJ2-7; 8 nucleotides agree with TRBD2. The CDR3 length is 13 residues. Per the germline V gene, CDR1 is MDHEN and CDR2 is SYDVKM. Unmatched junction bases numbered 8, after V lost 6 bases and J lost 7 bases. The CDR3 protein is CASRLGGAGEQYF. The CDR3 region has the DNA TGTGCCAGCAGGCTCGGGGGGGCGGGAGAGCAGTACTTC. The variable domain in full, with the rest retrieved from reference TRBV28 and TRBJ2-7, is DVKVTQSSRYLVKRTGEKVFLECVQDMDHENMFWYRQDPGLGLRLIYFSYDVKMKEKGDIPEGYSVSREKKERFSLILESASTNQTSMYLCASRLGGAGEQYFGPGTRLTVT.

This clonotype came up once. The V and J genes are TRBV7-9 and TRBJ1-4; D gene ambiguous. The CDR3 spans 15 residues. CDR1 and CDR2 (germline): SEHNR, FQNEAQ (reference sequence). The V and J ends lost 2 bases and 5 bases respectively, with 12 bases between them. CDR3 sequence: CASSLPDRWNEKLFF. DNA for the CDR3: TGTGCCAGCAGCTTACCCGACCGGTGGAATGAAAAACTGTTTTTT.